One and the same sample provided the 19 T cell receptor beta chains below, sequenced in a study of blood T cell repertoires in COVID-19. TCRdb's table, derived via immunoSEQ multiplex PCR, lists solely in-frame clones and lacks some. The sample has approximately 100,000 clones; about 90% are singletons. Sequencing used peripheral blood. These TCRs come from a man aged 50 or older in a cohort sampled during active COVID-19.

The genes are TRBV4-2 and TRBJ2-3; possibly TRBD2 for D (6 bases). The CDR3 is made up of 16 amino acids. Germline V lookup: CDR1 LGHNA, CDR2 YNFKEQ. Trimming stripped 1 base from V and 1 base from J, with 12 bases between. In nucleotides, the CDR3 is TGTGCCAGCAGCCAAGCAGGTCTAGCGCGCACAGATACGCAGTATTTT. Protein sequence: CASSQAGLARTDTQYF.

The chain carries TRBV25-1 and TRBJ2-7; 8 nucleotides align to TRBD1. Germline CDR1 MGHDK, CDR2 SYGVNS. This CDR3 contains 14 residues. Unmatched junction bases numbered 4, after V lost 4 bases and J lost 2 bases. The CDR3 is CASSVDRVPYEQYF. In DNA, the CDR3 is TGTGCCAGCAGTGTGGACAGGGTTCCCTACGAGCAGTACTTC.

A note on this clone: Sequence at one end of the junction differs from germline and may be a read error. The gene calls are TRBV5-5 and TRBJ2-1; a weak D match, TRBD1 (5 bases). The CDR3 length is 13 residues. Per the germline V gene, CDR1 is SGHKS and CDR2 is YYEKEE (reference sequence). The CDR3 region is CASTLGQGNEQFF. CDR3 coding DNA: TGTGCCAGCACCTTGGGGCAGGGCAATGAGCAGTTCTTC.

V is TRBV5-6 and J is TRBJ2-7, with D unclear. CDR3 size: 15 residues. Per the germline V gene, CDR1 is SGHDT and CDR2 is YYEEEE. V was shortened by 0 bases and J by 5 bases, with 15 bases between the two germline ends. CDR3 sequence (DNA): TGTGCCAGCAGCTTGGTGCGTACAGCCAGGCACGAGCAGTACTTC. Its translation: CASSLVRTARHEQYF.

The chain is built from TRBV5-4 and TRBJ2-1; the match to TRBD2 covers 8 bases. Germline values: CDR1 SGHNT, CDR2 YYREEE (reference sequence). The CDR3 is 15 residues long. Unmatched junction bases numbered 4, after V lost 4 bases and J lost 1 base. The CDR3 loop is CASSPGTRSYNEQFF. In nucleotides, the CDR3 is TGTGCCAGCAGCCCCGGGACTAGGTCCTACAATGAGCAGTTCTTC.

The rearrangement joins TRBV3-1 (or the pseudogene TRBV3-2) to TRBJ2-2; 7 nucleotides align to TRBD2. Germline values: CDR1 LGHDT, CDR2 YNNKEL (reference sequence). Trimming cost V 3 bases and J 11 bases; bases outside gene matches: 15. The CDR3 is 16 amino acids. CDR3 residues: CASSHQSGTLTNELFF. The CDR3 coding sequence is TGTGCCAGCAGCCACCAGAGCGGGACTCTCACAAATGAGCTGTTTTTT.

V and J are TRBV7-2 and TRBJ2-1, with D possibly being TRBD1 (6 bases). Germline V gene data show CDR1 as SGHTA and CDR2 as FQGNSA. CDR3 length: 14 residues. The V gene lost 0 bases and the J gene lost 4 bases, with 7 bases spanning the gap. DNA for the CDR3: TGTGCCAGCAGCTTAGCGGGGGCGTACAATGAGCAGTTCTTC. This encodes CASSLAGAYNEQFF.

V and J are TRBV6-5 and TRBJ2-2; the D gene is possibly TRBD1 (6 bases). The germline V gene has CDR1 MNHEY and CDR2 SVGAGI. V was trimmed by 8 bases and J by 2 bases, leaving 15 bases between them. The CDR3 contains 15 residues. CDR3 residues: CASGSGTLNTGELFF. As DNA, the CDR3 is TGTGCCAGCGGATCGGGGACACTCAACACCGGGGAGCTGTTTTTT.

The chain has TRBV5-1 and TRBJ2-1; a weak D match, TRBD1 (6 bases). Germline values: CDR1 SGHRS, CDR2 YFSETQ. V was clipped by 0 bases and J by 8 bases, with 9 bases between them. CDR3 length: 13 residues. The CDR3 coding sequence is TGCGCCAGCAGCTTGGGCAGGGGCGATGAGCAGTTCTTC. As protein: CASSLGRGDEQFF.

The rearrangement joins TRBV6-5 to TRBJ1-2; maybe TRBD1 (6 bases). Trimming stripped 6 bases from V and 3 bases from J, with 14 bases between. The CDR3 length is 14 residues. Germline assignment: CDR1 MNHEY and CDR2 SVGAGI. This CDR3 is CASSPDRTYYGYTF. In DNA, the CDR3 is TGTGCCAGCAGCCCAGACAGGACCTACTATGGCTACACCTTC.

This chain connects TRBV9 to TRBJ2-5; 10 positions agree with TRBD2. Per germline, CDR1 SGDLS and CDR2 YYNGEE. The V and J ends lost 3 bases and 1 base, in that order; junction bases with no gene match: 9. The CDR3 sequence is 17 residues long. CDR3 nucleotide sequence: TGTGCCAGCAGCGCCTCCGGGACTAGCGTCCTCCAAGAGACCCAGTACTTC. Amino acid sequence: CASSASGTSVLQETQYF.

This clone has just one count. The chain joins TRBV6-1 to TRBJ2-3, with 10 bases matching TRBD2. The V segment lost 2 bases and the J segment 3 bases; nucleotides outside the gene matches: 11. In germline, CDR1 is MNHNS, CDR2 SASEGT. The CDR3 covers 18 residues. CDR3 protein: CASSERSGGALRTDTQYF. The DNA of the CDR3 is TGTGCCAGCAGTGAACGGAGCGGGGGGGCCTTAAGAACAGATACGCAGTATTTT.

This rearrangement joins TRBV10-2 to TRBJ1-3; D call uncertain. CDR3 length equals 14 residues. In germline, CDR1 is WSHSY, CDR2 SAAADI. V was clipped by 3 bases and J by 4 bases, with 10 bases between them. The CDR3 protein is CASSDSPVGNTIYF. CDR3 nucleotides: TGCGCCAGCAGTGATTCGCCAGTCGGAAACACCATATATTTT.

The chain combines TRBV5-4 with TRBJ2-3; TRBD2 matches 14 bases. The CDR3 loop spans 16 amino acids. Germline trimming cut 6 bases from V and 5 bases from J; bases unmatched to any gene: 8. Looked up from germline, CDR1 is SGHNT and CDR2 is YYREEE (reference sequence). The CDR3 nucleotides read TGTGCCAGCACCCGGGGGACTAGCGGGGGAATAGATACGCAGTATTTT. It specifies CASTRGTSGGIDTQYF.

The chain is built from TRBV7-2 and TRBJ1-5; the match to TRBD1 covers 7 bases. V dropped 5 bases and J dropped 2; count of bases not matched to a gene: 6. The germline V gene has CDR1 SGHTA and CDR2 FQGNSA. The length of the CDR3 is 15 residues. The CDR3 DNA is TGTGCCAGCAGCCGCACCGGGACAGGCAATCAGCCCCAGCATTTT. Translated, it gives CASSRTGTGNQPQHF.

The chain links TRBV28 to TRBJ1-2; D is ambiguous. The CDR3 contains 16 residues. Trimming shortened V by 3 bases and J by 2 bases, and 16 bases separated the two germline ends. The V gene's germline CDR1 is MDHEN and CDR2 SYDVKM. For the CDR3, the DNA is TGTGCCAGCAGTTTCGGGAGGGAGGCCAGGAACTATGGCTACACCTTC. This translates into CASSFGREARNYGYTF.

This chain uses TRBV14 with TRBJ1-1, with D hard to call. V was shortened by 2 bases and J by 4 bases, with 8 bases between the two germline ends. In germline, CDR1 is SGHDN, CDR2 FVKESK. CDR3 length: 13 amino acids. DNA of the CDR3: TGTGCCAGCAGCCAACAGTACAGCACTGAAGCTTTCTTT. Its protein product is CASSQQYSTEAFF. Based on the CDR3 plus reference TRBV14 and TRBJ1-1, the full variable domain is EAGVTQFPSHSVIEKGQTVTLRCDPISGHDNLYWYRRVMGKEIKFLLHFVKESKQDESGMPNNRFLAERTGGTYSTLKVQPAELEDSGVYFCASSQQYSTEAFFGQGTRLTVV.

This clone turned up a few times. Different DNA sequences within this sample yield the same CDR3. The rearrangement links TRBV2 to TRBJ1-1; tentatively, D is TRBD1 (5 bases). The length of the CDR3 is 13 residues. V was pared by 2 bases and J by 4 bases, with 8 bases between. The germline V gene encodes CDR1 SNHLY and CDR2 FYNNEI. CDR3 DNA sequence: TGTGCCAGCAGTGAACAGGGAGGCACTGAAGCTTTCTTT. This gives the protein CASSEQGGTEAFF.

The J gene is TRBJ1-6, the V gene TRBV21-1; the D call TRBD1 from the table was never checked on the DNA. TRBV21-1 is a known pseudogene. The CDR3 runs to 17 residues. The CDR3 region is CASRPILTGTCDSPLHF. In DNA, the CDR3 is TGTGCCAGCAGACCAATCCTAACAGGTACATGTGATTCACCCCTCCACTTT.